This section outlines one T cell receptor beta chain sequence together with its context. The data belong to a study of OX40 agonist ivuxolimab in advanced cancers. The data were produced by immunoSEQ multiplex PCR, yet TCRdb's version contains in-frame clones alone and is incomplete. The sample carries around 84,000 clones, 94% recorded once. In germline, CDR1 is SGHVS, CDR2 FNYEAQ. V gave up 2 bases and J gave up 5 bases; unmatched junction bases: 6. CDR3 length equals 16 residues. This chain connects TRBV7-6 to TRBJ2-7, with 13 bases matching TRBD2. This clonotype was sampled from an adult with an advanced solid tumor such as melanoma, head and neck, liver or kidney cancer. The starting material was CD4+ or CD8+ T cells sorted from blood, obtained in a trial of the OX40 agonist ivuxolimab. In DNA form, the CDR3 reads TGTGCCAGCAGCTTATGGGGACTAGCGGGAAGGAACGAGCAGTACTTC. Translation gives CASSLWGLAGRNEQYF.